The subject of this entry is one TCR beta chain. The antigen this receptor binds is unknown. One base away there is no much larger clone; base qualities are not given. Inclusive of the bounding cysteine and phenylalanine, the CDR3 is 14 residues long. Of all the DNA, just the CDR3 is kept, 42 bases in frame from base 1. The germline ends are 8 bases apart after V is trimmed by 0 bases and J by 2 bases. The germline V gene encodes CDR1 SGHKS and CDR2 YYEKEE (reference sequence). Full-length TCR variable regions were amplified by 5' RACE PCR with constant-region reverse primers, followed by semi-nested PCR with Nested Universal Primer A. Using the ReliaPrep RNA Cell Miniprep System, total RNA was extracted, and the SMARTer RACE 5'/3' Kit was then used to reverse transcribe the RNA into 5'RACE-ready cDNA. An Illumina MiSeq was used to sequence the full-length TCR alpha and beta libraries, which had been barcoded with multiplex adaptors. The authors' analysis ran thus. For each of nine subset-tissue groups, sequencing data from the five patients were pooled, and the groups were compared by unsupervised clustering of TCR gene usage. Repertoire similarity was calculated with the Morisita-Horn index, weighting shared sequences by their contribution to each repertoire. Clones were called with MiXCR by TCRdb after fastp trimmed the public reads at Q25, and only in-frame beta chains were retained. CDR3 protein duplicates are merged, each entry listing the most common genes and DNA. Clone size and V and J calls follow TCRdb, not the original study. Here the sample has under 35,000 distinct CDR3 sequences; approximately 25% occur a single time. The top ten clonotypes cover about 3.7% of the sample.

The data originate from a study (dated by TCRdb to about 2015). For the study in its entirety: Whether tumor-infiltrating Tregs in breast cancer are recruited from blood Tregs or converted in situ from other CD4+ T cell subsets was tested. The study at large found these results: The greatest overlap of tumor-infiltrating Treg TCR alpha and beta sequences was observed with tumor naive CD4+ T cells, followed by blood naive CD4+ T cells. Tumor memory CD4+ T cell TCR gene usage clustered with blood and lymph node memory CD4+ cells and lymph node naive CD4+ cells. The larger-cohort validation was restricted to a single TCR beta V-J rearrangement rather than whole repertoires.

The Miltenyi Naive CD4+ T Cell Isolation kit was used to purify naive CD4+ T cells, and Tregs were depleted with CD25 microbeads. Tregs, naive and memory CD4+ T cells from tumor, blood and ipsilateral draining lymph nodes of five breast cancer patients underwent full-length TCR alpha and beta sequencing. Tumor tissue and lymph nodes obtained from ipsilateral axillary dissection were perfused with PBS, minced and then digested with collagenase I and hyaluronidase. Mononuclear cells from lymph nodes or 40 to 60 ml of peripheral blood were isolated by Ficoll density gradient centrifugation. FACS confirmed that the sorted cell populations were more than 90% pure.

The sequenced material came from naive CD4+ T cells sorted from a lymph node. The label giving this sample's cell subset or site can be read as: naive CD4+ T cells, CD4+CD45RA+CD25-. The receptor was isolated from a female donor with breast cancer. The V gene is TRBV5-5 and the J gene is TRBJ2-5; the D gene identity is not certain. The DNA is TGTGCCAGCAGCTTGGAGTGGGCTCAAGAGACCCAGTACTTC. Its translation is CASSLEWAQETQYF. The full variable domain, with segments outside the CDR3 supplied by the reference TRBV5-5 and TRBJ2-5 proteins, appears as DAGVTQSPTHLIKTRGQQVTLRCSPISGHKSVSWYQQVLGQGPQFIFQYYEKEERGRGNFPDRFSARQFPNYSSELNVNALLLGDSALYLCASSLEWAQETQYFGPGTRLLVL.